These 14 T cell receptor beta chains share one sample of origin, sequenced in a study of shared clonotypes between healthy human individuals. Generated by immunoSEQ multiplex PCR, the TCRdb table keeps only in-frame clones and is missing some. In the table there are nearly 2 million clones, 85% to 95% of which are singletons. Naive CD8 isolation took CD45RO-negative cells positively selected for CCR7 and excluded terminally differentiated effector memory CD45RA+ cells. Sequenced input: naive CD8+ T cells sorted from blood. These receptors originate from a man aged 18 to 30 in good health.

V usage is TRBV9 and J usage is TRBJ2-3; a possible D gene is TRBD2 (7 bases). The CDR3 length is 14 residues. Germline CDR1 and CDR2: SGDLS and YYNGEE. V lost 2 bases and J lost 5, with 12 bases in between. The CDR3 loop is CASSVVGGQDTQYF. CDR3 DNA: TGTGCCAGCAGCGTGGTGGGGGGGCAAGATACGCAGTATTTT.

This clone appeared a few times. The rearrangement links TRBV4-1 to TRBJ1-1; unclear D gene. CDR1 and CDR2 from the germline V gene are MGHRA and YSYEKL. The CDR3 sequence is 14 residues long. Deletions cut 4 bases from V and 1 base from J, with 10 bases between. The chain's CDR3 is CASSRAGWNTEAFF. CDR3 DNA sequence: TGCGCCAGCAGCCGCGCGGGGTGGAACACTGAAGCTTTCTTT.

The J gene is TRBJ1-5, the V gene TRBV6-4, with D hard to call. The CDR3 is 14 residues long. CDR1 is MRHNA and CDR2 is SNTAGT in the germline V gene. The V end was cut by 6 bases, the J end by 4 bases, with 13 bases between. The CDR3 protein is CASRLLQSNQPQHF. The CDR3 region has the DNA TGTGCCAGCAGATTGTTACAGTCAAATCAGCCCCAGCATTTT.

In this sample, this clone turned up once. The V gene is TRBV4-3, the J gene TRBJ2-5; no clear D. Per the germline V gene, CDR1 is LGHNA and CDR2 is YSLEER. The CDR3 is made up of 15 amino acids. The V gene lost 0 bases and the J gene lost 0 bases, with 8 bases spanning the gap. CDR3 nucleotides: TGCGCCAGCAGCCAAGATCGTGAGTACCAAGAGACCCAGTACTTC. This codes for CASSQDREYQETQYF.

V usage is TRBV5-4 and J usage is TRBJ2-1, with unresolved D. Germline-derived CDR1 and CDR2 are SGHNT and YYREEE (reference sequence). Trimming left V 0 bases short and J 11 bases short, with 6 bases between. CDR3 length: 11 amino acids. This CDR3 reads CASSLDFKQFF. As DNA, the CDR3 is TGTGCCAGCAGCTTGGATTTTAAGCAGTTCTTC.

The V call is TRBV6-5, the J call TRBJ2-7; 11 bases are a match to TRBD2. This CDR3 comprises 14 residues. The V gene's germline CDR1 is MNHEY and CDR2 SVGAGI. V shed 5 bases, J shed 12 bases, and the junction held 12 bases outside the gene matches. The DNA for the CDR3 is TGTGCCAGCAGTCCGGGGAATAGCGGGGGGGCCCGGTACTTC. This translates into CASSPGNSGGARYF.

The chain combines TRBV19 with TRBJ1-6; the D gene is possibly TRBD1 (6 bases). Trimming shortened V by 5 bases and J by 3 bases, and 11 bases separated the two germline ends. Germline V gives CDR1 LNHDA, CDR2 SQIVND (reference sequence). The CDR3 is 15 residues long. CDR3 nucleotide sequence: TGTGCCAGTAGTCCCACAGGGTACTATAATTCACCCCTCCACTTT. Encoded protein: CASSPTGYYNSPLHF.

The CDR3 loop reads CASSPGVTPFNEQFF. CDR3 bases: TGTGCCAGCAGTCCCGGAGTCACCCCCTTTAATGAGCAGTTCTTC. The chain couples TRBV6-1 to TRBJ2-1; D remains unclear. Germline assignment: CDR1 MNHNS and CDR2 SASEGT. This CDR3 comprises 15 residues. Trimming stripped 5 bases from V and 7 bases from J, with 18 bases between.

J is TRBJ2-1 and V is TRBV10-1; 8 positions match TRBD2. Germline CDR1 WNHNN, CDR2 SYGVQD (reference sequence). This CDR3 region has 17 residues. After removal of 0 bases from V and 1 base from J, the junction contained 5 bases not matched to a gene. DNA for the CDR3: TGCGCCAGCAGTGAGTCTAAACTAGCGGCTTCCTACAATGAGCAGTTCTTC. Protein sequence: CASSESKLAASYNEQFF.

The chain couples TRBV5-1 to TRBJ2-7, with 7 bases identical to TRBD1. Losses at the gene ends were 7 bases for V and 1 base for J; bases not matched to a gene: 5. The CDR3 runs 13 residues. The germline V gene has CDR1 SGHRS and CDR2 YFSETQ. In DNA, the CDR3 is TGCGCCAGCTCCGGGACAGAGTCCTACGAGCAGTACTTC. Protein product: CASSGTESYEQYF.

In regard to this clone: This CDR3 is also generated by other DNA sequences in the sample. The CDR3 loop is CASSLVDSYEQYF. CDR3 sequence (DNA): TGCGCCAGCAGCTTAGTTGACTCCTACGAGCAGTACTTC. V is TRBV5-1 and J is TRBJ2-7, with unresolved D. Trimming stripped 2 bases from V and 0 bases from J, with 6 bases between. In germline, CDR1 is SGHRS, CDR2 YFSETQ. The CDR3 sequence is 13 residues long.

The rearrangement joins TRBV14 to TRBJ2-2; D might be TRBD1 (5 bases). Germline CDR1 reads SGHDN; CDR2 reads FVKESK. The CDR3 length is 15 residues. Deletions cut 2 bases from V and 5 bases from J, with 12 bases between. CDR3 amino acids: CASSQRQGGTGELFF. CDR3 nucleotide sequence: TGTGCCAGCAGCCAAAGGCAGGGTGGAACCGGGGAGCTGTTTTTT.

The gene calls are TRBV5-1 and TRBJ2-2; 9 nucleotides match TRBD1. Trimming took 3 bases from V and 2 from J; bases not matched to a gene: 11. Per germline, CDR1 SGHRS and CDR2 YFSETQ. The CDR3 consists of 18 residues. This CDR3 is CASSSYRTGDPNTGELFF. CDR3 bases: TGCGCCAGCAGCTCGTACCGGACAGGGGACCCTAACACCGGGGAGCTGTTTTTT.

CDR3 amino acids: CASSPRLAGGLSQETQYF. CDR3 nucleotide sequence: TGTGCCAGCAGCCCCCGACTAGCGGGGGGACTGAGCCAAGAGACCCAGTACTTC. This chain connects TRBV7-9 to TRBJ2-5; TRBD2 aligns across 13 bases. V was pared by 5 bases and J by 1 base, with 10 bases of the junction left unmatched. The CDR3 sequence is 18 residues long. Germline V lookup: CDR1 SEHNR, CDR2 FQNEAQ (reference sequence).